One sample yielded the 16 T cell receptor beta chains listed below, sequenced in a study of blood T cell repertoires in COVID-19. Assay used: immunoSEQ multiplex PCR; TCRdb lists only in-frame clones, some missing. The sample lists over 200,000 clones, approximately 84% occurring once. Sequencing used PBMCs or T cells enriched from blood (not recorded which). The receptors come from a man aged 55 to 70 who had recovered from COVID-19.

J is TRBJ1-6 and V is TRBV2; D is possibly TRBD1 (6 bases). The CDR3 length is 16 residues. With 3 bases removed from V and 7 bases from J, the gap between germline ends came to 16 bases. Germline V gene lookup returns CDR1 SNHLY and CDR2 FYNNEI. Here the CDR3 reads CASSEDSLSSNSPLHF. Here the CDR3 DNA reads TGTGCCAGCAGTGAGGACAGCTTGTCTAGCAATTCACCCCTCCACTTT.

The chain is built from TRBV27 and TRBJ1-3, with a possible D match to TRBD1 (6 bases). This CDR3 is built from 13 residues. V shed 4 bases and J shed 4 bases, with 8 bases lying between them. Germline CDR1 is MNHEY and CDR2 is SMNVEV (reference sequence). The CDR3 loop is CASSSGAGNTIYF. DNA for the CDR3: TGTGCCAGCAGTTCAGGGGCGGGAAACACCATATATTTT.

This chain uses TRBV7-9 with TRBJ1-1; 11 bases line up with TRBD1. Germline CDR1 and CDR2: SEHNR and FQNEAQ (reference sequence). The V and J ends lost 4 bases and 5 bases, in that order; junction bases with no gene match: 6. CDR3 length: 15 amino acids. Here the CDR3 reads CASSSGQGVGTEAFF. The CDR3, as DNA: TGTGCCAGCAGCTCGGGACAGGGGGTAGGAACTGAAGCTTTCTTT.

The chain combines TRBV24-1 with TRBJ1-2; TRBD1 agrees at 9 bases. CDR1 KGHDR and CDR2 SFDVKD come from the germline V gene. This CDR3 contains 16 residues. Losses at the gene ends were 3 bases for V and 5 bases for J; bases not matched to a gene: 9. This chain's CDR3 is CATSDPSGQGVYGYTF. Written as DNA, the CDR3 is TGTGCCACCAGTGATCCTTCGGGACAGGGTGTGTATGGCTACACCTTC.

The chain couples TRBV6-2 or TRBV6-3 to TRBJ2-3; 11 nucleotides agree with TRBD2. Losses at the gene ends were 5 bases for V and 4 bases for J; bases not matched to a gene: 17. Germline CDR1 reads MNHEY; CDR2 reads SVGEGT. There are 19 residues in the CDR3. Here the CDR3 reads CASSKHLAGGTPSADTQYF. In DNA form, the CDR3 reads TGTGCCAGCAGTAAACATTTAGCGGGGGGGACACCCAGCGCAGATACGCAGTATTTT.

The CDR3 DNA is TGTGCCAGTAGTATGCGTTCACCAGATACGCAGTATTTT. Translation gives CASSMRSPDTQYF. V is TRBV19 and J is TRBJ2-3; D gene ambiguous. Germline values: CDR1 LNHDA, CDR2 SQIVND (reference sequence). This CDR3 region has 13 residues. With 3 bases removed from V and 4 bases from J, the gap between germline ends came to 8 bases.

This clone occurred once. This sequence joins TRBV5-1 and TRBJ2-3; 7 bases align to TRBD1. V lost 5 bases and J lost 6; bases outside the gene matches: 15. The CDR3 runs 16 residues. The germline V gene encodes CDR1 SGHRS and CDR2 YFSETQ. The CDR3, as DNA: TGCGCCAGCAGAAAGTTCCAGGGACAGCATGGGGATACGCAGTATTTT. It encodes CASRKFQGQHGDTQYF.

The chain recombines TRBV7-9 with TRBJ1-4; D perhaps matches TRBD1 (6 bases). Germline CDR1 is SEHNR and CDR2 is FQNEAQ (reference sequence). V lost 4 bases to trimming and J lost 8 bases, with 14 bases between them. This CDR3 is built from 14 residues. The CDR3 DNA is TGTGCCAGCAGCTCCGGCGGGGGCGGAGAAAAACTGTTTTTT. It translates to CASSSGGGGEKLFF.

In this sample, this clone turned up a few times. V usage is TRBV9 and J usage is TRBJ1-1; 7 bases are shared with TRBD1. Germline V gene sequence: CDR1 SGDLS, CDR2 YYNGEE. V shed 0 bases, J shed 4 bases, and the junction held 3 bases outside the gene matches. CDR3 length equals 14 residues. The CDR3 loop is CASSVDSGGTEAFF. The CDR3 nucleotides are TGTGCCAGCAGCGTAGACTCAGGGGGCACTGAAGCTTTCTTT. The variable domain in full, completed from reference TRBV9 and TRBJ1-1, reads DSGVTQTPKHLITATGQRVTLRCSPRSGDLSVYWYQQSLDQGLQFLIQYYNGEERAKGNILERFSAQQFPDLHSELNLSSLELGDSALYFCASSVDSGGTEAFFGQGTRLTVV.

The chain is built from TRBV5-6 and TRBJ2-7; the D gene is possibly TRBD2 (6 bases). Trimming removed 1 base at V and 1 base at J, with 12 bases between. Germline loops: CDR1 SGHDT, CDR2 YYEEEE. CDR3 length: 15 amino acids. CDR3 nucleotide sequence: TGTGCCAGCAGCTTGCCGCAGCGGGCGTCCTACGAGCAGTACTTC. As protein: CASSLPQRASYEQYF.

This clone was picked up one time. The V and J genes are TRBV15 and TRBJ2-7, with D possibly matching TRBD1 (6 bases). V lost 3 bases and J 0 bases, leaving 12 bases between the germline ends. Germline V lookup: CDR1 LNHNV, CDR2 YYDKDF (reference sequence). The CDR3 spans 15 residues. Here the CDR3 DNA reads TGTGCCACCAGCAGGGGTACAGGGCTCTCCTACGAGCAGTACTTC. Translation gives CATSRGTGLSYEQYF.

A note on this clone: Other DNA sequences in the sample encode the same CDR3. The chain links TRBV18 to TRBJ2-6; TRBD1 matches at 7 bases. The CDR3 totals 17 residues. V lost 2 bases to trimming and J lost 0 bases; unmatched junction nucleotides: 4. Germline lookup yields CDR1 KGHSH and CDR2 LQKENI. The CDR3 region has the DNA TGTGCCAGCTCACCAGCAGGGGGTAGCTCTGGGGCCAACGTCCTGACTTTC. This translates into CASSPAGGSSGANVLTF.

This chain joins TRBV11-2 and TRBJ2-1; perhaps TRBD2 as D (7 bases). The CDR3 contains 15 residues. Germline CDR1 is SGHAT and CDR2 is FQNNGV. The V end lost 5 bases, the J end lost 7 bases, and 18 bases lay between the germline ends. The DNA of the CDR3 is TGTGCCAGCAGCCACCCCGAGGGGGGGCGTAATGAGCAGTTCTTC. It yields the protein CASSHPEGGRNEQFF.

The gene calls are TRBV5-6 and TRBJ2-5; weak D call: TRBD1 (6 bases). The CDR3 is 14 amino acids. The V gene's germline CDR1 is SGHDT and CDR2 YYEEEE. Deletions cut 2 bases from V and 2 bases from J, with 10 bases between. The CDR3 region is CASSFTGSQETQYF. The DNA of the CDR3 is TGTGCCAGCAGCTTTACAGGGTCTCAAGAGACCCAGTACTTC.

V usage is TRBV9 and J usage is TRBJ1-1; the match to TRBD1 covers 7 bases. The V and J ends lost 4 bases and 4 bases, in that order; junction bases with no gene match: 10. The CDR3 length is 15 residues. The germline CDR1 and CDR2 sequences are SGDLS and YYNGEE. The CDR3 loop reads CASSPHDRVRTEAFF. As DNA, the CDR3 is TGTGCCAGCAGCCCTCACGACAGGGTGCGCACTGAAGCTTTCTTT.

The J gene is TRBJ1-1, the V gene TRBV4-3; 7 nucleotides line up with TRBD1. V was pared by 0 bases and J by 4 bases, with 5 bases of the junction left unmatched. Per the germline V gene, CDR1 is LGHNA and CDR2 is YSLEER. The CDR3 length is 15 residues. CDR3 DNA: TGCGCCAGCAGCCAAGAGGCACAGGGGATCACTGAAGCTTTCTTT. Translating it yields CASSQEAQGITEAFF.